These T cell receptor beta chains were read from a single sample in a study of cytomegalovirus exposure and HLA in healthy donors. The data were produced by immunoSEQ multiplex PCR, yet TCRdb's version contains in-frame clones alone and is incomplete. The table lists 200,000 to 250,000 clones, more than 60% of them singletons. The sample taken for sequencing was PBMCs. The receptor set was obtained from a woman aged 30 to 39 in good health and CMV-seronegative. Each CDR3 is given with its conserved first and last residue. Each record gives: V gene, D gene, J gene, clone size, CDR3 protein, CDR3 DNA. The D gene is left open where the match is weak. Rows may omit the clone size; those that give it use once, few, many or a size class.

V gene: TRBV11-2
D gene: TRBD2
J gene: TRBJ2-5
clone size: NA
CDR3 protein: CASSSNPGLIQTQYF
CDR3 DNA: TGTGCCAGCAGCTCCAATCCGGGACTAATACAGACCCAGTACTTC

V gene: TRBV18
D gene: NA
J gene: TRBJ1-1
clone size: NA
CDR3 protein: CASSPAGQTTEAFF
CDR3 DNA: TGTGCCAGCTCACCAGCAGGGCAGACCACTGAAGCTTTCTTT

V gene: TRBV27
D gene: TRBD2
J gene: TRBJ2-1
clone size: NA
CDR3 protein: CASSSLPGLAKAAPGEQFF
CDR3 DNA: TGTGCCAGCAGTTCGCTCCCGGGACTAGCGAAGGCCGCCCCCGGTGAGCAGTTCTTC

V gene: TRBV6-6
D gene: NA
J gene: TRBJ1-1
clone size: NA
CDR3 protein: CASRFTGFMNTEAFF
CDR3 DNA: TGTGCCAGCAGATTCACAGGGTTCATGAACACTGAAGCTTTCTTT

V gene: TRBV2
D gene: TRBD2
J gene: TRBJ2-7
clone size: NA
CDR3 protein: CASSLEAGGSYEQYF
CDR3 DNA: TGTGCCAGCAGTCTGGAGGCGGGGGGATCCTACGAGCAGTACTTC

V gene: TRBV29-1
D gene: NA
J gene: TRBJ2-7
clone size: NA
CDR3 protein: CSVRRGSSYEQYF
CDR3 DNA: TGCAGCGTTCGTCGGGGGAGCTCCTACGAGCAGTACTTC

V gene: TRBV6-4
D gene: TRBD2
J gene: TRBJ2-1
clone size: NA
CDR3 protein: CASSGLAFNNEQFF
CDR3 DNA: TGTGCCAGCAGTGGACTAGCGTTCAACAATGAGCAGTTCTTC

V gene: TRBV5-1
D gene: NA
J gene: TRBJ1-1
clone size: NA
CDR3 protein: CASSPGDRGAEAFF
CDR3 DNA: TGCGCCAGCAGCCCAGGGGATCGGGGGGCTGAAGCTTTCTTT

V gene: TRBV6-6
D gene: NA
J gene: TRBJ1-2
clone size: few
CDR3 protein: CASSYEANYGYTF
CDR3 DNA: TGTGCCAGCAGTTACGAGGCTAACTATGGCTACACCTTC

V gene: TRBV11-3
D gene: NA
J gene: TRBJ1-1
clone size: NA
CDR3 protein: CASSTEQGTEAFF
CDR3 DNA: TGTGCCAGCAGCACTGAACAGGGCACTGAAGCTTTCTTT

V gene: TRBV6-1
D gene: NA
J gene: TRBJ1-1
clone size: few
CDR3 protein: CASSPTGYEAFF
CDR3 DNA: TGTGCCAGCAGTCCGACAGGATATGAAGCTTTCTTT

V gene: TRBV6-5
D gene: TRBD1
J gene: TRBJ1-5
clone size: NA
CDR3 protein: CASSSDRGEWQPQHF
CDR3 DNA: TGTGCCAGCAGTTCCGACAGGGGAGAGTGGCAGCCCCAGCATTTT

V gene: TRBV2
D gene: NA
J gene: TRBJ2-7
clone size: NA
CDR3 protein: CASGATRYRYEQYF
CDR3 DNA: TGTGCCAGCGGGGCGACTCGATACCGCTACGAGCAGTACTTC

V gene: TRBV2
D gene: TRBD2
J gene: TRBJ2-1
clone size: NA
CDR3 protein: CASSDWASGNNEQFF
CDR3 DNA: TGTGCCAGCAGTGATTGGGCTAGCGGGAACAATGAGCAGTTCTTC

V gene: TRBV15
D gene: TRBD1
J gene: TRBJ2-1
clone size: NA
CDR3 protein: CATSSDRVGNEQFF
CDR3 DNA: TGTGCCACCAGCAGTGACAGGGTTGGCAATGAGCAGTTCTTC

V gene: TRBV9
D gene: NA
J gene: TRBJ2-7
clone size: few
CDR3 protein: CASSVEAGRENEQYF
CDR3 DNA: TGTGCCAGCAGCGTAGAGGCGGGCCGGGAGAACGAGCAGTACTTC

V gene: TRBV13
D gene: NA
J gene: TRBJ1-1
clone size: NA
CDR3 protein: CASSPNGEAFF
CDR3 DNA: TGTGCCAGCAGCCCCAACGGTGAAGCTTTCTTT